This T cell receptor (beta chain) was obtained from a study of cytomegalovirus exposure and HLA in healthy donors. Overall study findings and caveats: Most of the CMV-associated TCR beta chains (in a later analysis) appeared to be HLA-restricted. Common viral pathogens (according to a later analysis) appeared linked to several of the most significant clusters.

Germline V gives CDR1 SGHNT, CDR2 YYREEE (reference sequence). V lost 4 bases and J lost 3, with 20 bases in between. CDR3 length equals 17 residues. As to this clone: The antigen is undetermined.

Researchers ran the PCR with 60 Vbeta and 13 Jbeta primers. TCRdb's table, derived via immunoSEQ multiplex PCR, lists solely in-frame clones and lacks some. The sample consists of about 120,000 clones, about 70% of them appearing once. V and J are TRBV5-4 and TRBJ2-1, with D tentatively TRBD1 (5 bases). Sequencing input: PBMCs. This receptor was obtained from a woman aged 40 to 50 in good health and CMV-seronegative. The CDR3 protein is CASSPNPRVLSYNEQFF. CDR3 coding DNA: TGTGCCAGCAGCCCCAACCCCAGGGTTCTTAGCTACAATGAGCAGTTCTTC.